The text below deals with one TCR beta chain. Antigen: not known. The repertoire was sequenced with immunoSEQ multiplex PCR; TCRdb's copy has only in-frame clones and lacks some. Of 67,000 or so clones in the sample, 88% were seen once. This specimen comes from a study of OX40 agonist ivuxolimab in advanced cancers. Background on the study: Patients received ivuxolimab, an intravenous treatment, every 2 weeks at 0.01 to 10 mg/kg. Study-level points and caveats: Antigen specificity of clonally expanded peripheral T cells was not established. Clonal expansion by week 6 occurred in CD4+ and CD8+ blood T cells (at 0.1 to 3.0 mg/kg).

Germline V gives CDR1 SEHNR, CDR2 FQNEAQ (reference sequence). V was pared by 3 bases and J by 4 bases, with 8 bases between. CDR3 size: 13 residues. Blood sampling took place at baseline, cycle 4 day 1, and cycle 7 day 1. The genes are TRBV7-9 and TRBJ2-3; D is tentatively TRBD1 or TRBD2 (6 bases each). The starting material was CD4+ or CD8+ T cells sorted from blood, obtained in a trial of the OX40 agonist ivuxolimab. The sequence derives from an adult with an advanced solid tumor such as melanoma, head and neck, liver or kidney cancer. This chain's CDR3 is CASSLGGPDTQYF. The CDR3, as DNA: TGTGCCAGCAGCTTGGGGGGCCCAGATACGCAGTATTTT.